This T cell receptor (beta chain) was profiled in a study of neurological immune-mediated disorders (dated by TCRdb to 2018 to 2020). As for the study more broadly: Among the approximately 35 multiple sclerosis patients, relapsing-remitting MS accounted for about 31 and secondary progressive MS accounted for 3. Using UMI-based sequencing, the study compared peripheral blood TCR-beta repertoires from patients with HTLV-I-associated myelopathy (HAM/TSP), patients with multiple sclerosis, and healthy controls. Alongside PBMC samples, the set of fewer than 110 TCR-beta libraries contained longitudinal samples, technical triplicates, and paired CD4+ and CD8+ T-cell subsets that had been sorted. The cohort included around 70 subjects: approximately 14 with HAM/TSP, around 34 with multiple sclerosis, and around 20 healthy controls. General conclusions and limits of the study: Expanded clones from different subjects shared no identical CDR3 amino acid sequences, which suggests that TCR-beta repertoires were private in all groups. TCR clonal expansion was highest in HAM/TSP patients and lowest in MS patients, with MS patients falling below even healthy controls. In phylogenetic analysis, the repertoires of 18 of 34 MS patients grouped into a cluster of related CDR3 sequences, which suggests a possible signature at the repertoire level. The MS cluster was not associated with any clinical or MRI features, and the authors stated that larger cohorts are needed.

Trimming costs V 2 bases and J 3 bases, and their ends lie 11 bases apart. From the germline V gene (reference sequence), CDR1 is DFQATT and CDR2 is SNEGSKA. From the cysteine up to the phenylalanine, the CDR3 has a length of 15 residues. The CDR3 DNA has 45 bases and is translated from base 1. Libraries from unsorted PBMCs were made from 2 million PBMCs kept in RNAlater at -80 degrees C until RNA extraction. The multiple sclerosis patients were enrolled in a US clinical protocol that evaluated disease progression with magnetic resonance imaging. Peripheral blood underwent Ficoll-Hypaque density gradient centrifugation to isolate PBMCs, which were then cryopreserved in liquid nitrogen. To synthesize cDNA, template-switch 5'RACE was performed with a primer carrying a 10-nucleotide random unique molecular identifier so that each TCR transcript was tagged. Over 180 million TCR-beta sequences, covering 15-18 subjects, were produced in each sequencing run. The RNeasy kit was used to extract total RNA. The KAPA Real-time Library Amplification kit was used to amplify TCR-beta VDJ regions with primers targeting the TCR constant region and the 5'RACE anchor. Sample indexes and Illumina adaptors were added in a first PCR, and a second PCR then increased library yield. After purification with Ampure beads, the TCR product of roughly 650 bp was size-selected on a 2% E-gel SizeSelection system. Before pooling, library quality was checked on a Bioanalyzer, concentration was measured with Qubit, and libraries were quantified with the Kapa Library Quantification kit. An Illumina HiSeq 2500 was used to sequence the libraries paired-end at 2 x 150 bp. To increase sequence diversity, roughly 24-31% phiX was spiked into each library pool. On the study's bioinformatics: The UMI-based MiGEC pipeline processed quality-filtered reads and removed over 85% of raw TCR sequences during error correction. IMGT germline references were used for alignment of VDJ genes, and clonotypes were defined by a unique CDR3 amino acid sequence together with V-J genes. Clonal expansion, Shannon diversity and CDR3 relatedness were evaluated with VDJtools (CalcPairwiseDistances, ClusterSamples), while phylogenetic trees were built in CLCbio workbench. Expanded clones were defined as having at least 8 unique UMIs, based on coefficient-of-variation modelling across technical triplicates. TCRdb cleaned the public reads at Q25 with fastp, built clones with MiXCR and kept in-frame beta chains. Rows merge per CDR3 protein into single entries with the most common DNA and genes. These V and J calls originate from TCRdb's pipeline instead of the authors' own analysis. The sample includes around 65,000 distinct CDR3 sequences, with around 5% observed a single time. The biggest ten clones account for about 5.8% of the sample.

This clonotype was seen ten or more times. This clone's antigen is unknown. No much larger clonotype is one base removed from it; base qualities were not supplied. The chain links TRBV20-1 with TRBJ1-6; TRBD1 is a possible D gene, resting on 5 matching bases. The sequenced sample was PBMCs. This TCR came from a human donor with multiple sclerosis. The donor label of this sample is uncertain. The CDR3 protein: CSARPPGLYNSPLHF. The DNA sequence is TGCAGTGCTAGACCTCCGGGACTCTATAATTCACCCCTCCACTTT.